These 19 T cell receptor beta chains were all obtained from the same sample, sequenced in a study of shared clonotypes between healthy human individuals. Clones were sequenced by immunoSEQ multiplex PCR, and TCRdb holds only the in-frame ones, with some missing. The data show roughly 2.5 million clones, approximately 94% seen once. Sequencing input: naive CD4+ T cells sorted from blood. The subset: CD45RA+ positively selected. All receptors come from a man aged 18 to 29 in good health.

V gene TRBV28 combines with J gene TRBJ2-7; D uncertain. Germline V gene lookup returns CDR1 MDHEN and CDR2 SYDVKM. CDR3 length equals 12 residues. V gave up 6 bases and J gave up 2 bases, with 8 bases separating them. CDR3 coding DNA: TGTGCCAGCAGCCGAGAGCCCTACGAGCAGTACTTC. Protein product: CASSREPYEQYF.

The V call is TRBV10-1, the J call TRBJ1-1; a possible D gene is TRBD1 (5 bases). V lost 0 bases and J 1 base, leaving 15 bases between the germline ends. The CDR3 runs 17 residues. Germline loops: CDR1 WNHNN, CDR2 SYGVQD (reference sequence). CDR3 DNA: TGCGCCAGCAGTGAGTCGCGGGGGGGAACTACGAACACTGAAGCTTTCTTT. Its protein is CASSESRGGTTNTEAFF.

This chain joins TRBV5-1 and TRBJ2-3; 8 nucleotides line up with TRBD2. CDR3 length: 16 amino acids. Germline loops: CDR1 SGHRS, CDR2 YFSETQ. Trimming at V came to 2 bases and at J to 0 bases, leaving 5 bases not matched to a gene. The CDR3: CASSFSGGKSTDTQYF. The CDR3 DNA is TGCGCCAGCAGCTTCAGCGGGGGAAAGAGCACAGATACGCAGTATTTT. The complete variable domain, with remaining parts taken from reference TRBV5-1 and TRBJ2-3, reads KAGVTQTPRYLIKTRGQQVTLSCSPISGHRSVSWYQQTPGQGLQFLFEYFSETQRNKGNFPGRFSGRQFSNSRSEMNVSTLELGDSALYLCASSFSGGKSTDTQYFGPGTRLTVL.

The chain employs TRBV6-4 and TRBJ1-2; TRBD1 agrees at 7 bases. Germline V gives CDR1 MRHNA, CDR2 SNTAGT. The length of the CDR3 is 14 residues. V dropped 6 bases and J dropped 8; count of bases not matched to a gene: 12. The DNA for the CDR3 is TGTGCCAGCAGAGTTACAGGGGTGTCGGGCGGCTACACCTTC. As protein: CASRVTGVSGGYTF.

J is TRBJ1-5 and V is TRBV5-1; D might be TRBD1 (6 bases). The ends were cut back, 0 bases at V and 4 bases at J, with 8 bases in the middle. Germline V gene lookup returns CDR1 SGHRS and CDR2 YFSETQ. The CDR3 runs to 14 residues. The CDR3 coding sequence is TGCGCCAGCAGCTTGGGGGACATTAATCAGCCCCAGCATTTT. The encoded protein is CASSLGDINQPQHF.

The V call is TRBV6-5, the J call TRBJ2-1, with D possibly matching TRBD1 (6 bases). The CDR3 has 15 residues. Deletions cut 5 bases from V and 5 bases from J, with 16 bases between. CDR1 and CDR2 (germline): MNHEY, SVGAGI. CDR3 in DNA: TGTGCCAGCAGTCCTGGGGGCAGAGGTAACAATGAGCAGTTCTTC. This codes for CASSPGGRGNNEQFF.

The chain recombines TRBV10-3 with TRBJ2-1, with D perhaps matching TRBD2 (6 bases). The CDR3 has 14 residues. Germline CDR1 is ENHRY and CDR2 is SYGVKD. V lost 7 bases and J lost 4, with 14 bases in between. The DNA of the CDR3 is TGTGCCATCAACGGGGTGGGGGGATACAATGAGCAGTTCTTC. Protein: CAINGVGGYNEQFF.

This sequence joins TRBV6-1 and TRBJ1-2; D is perhaps TRBD1 (5 bases). The CDR3 is 11 amino acids. V lost 10 bases to trimming and J lost 5 bases, with 11 bases between them. Germline values: CDR1 MNHNS, CDR2 SASEGT. CDR3 amino acids: CATDSAYGYTF. The CDR3 region has the DNA TGTGCCACCGACAGCGCTTATGGCTACACCTTC.

The J gene is TRBJ1-1, the V gene TRBV7-9; possible D gene TRBD1, 5 bases. There are 17 residues in the CDR3. The V gene's germline CDR1 is SEHNR and CDR2 FQNEAQ (reference sequence). Deletions cut 3 bases from V and 1 base from J, with 18 bases between. The CDR3 is CASSFTRGGIANTEAFF. Here the CDR3 DNA reads TGTGCCAGCAGCTTCACCCGCGGGGGGATTGCGAACACTGAAGCTTTCTTT.

The chain carries TRBV19 and TRBJ2-7, with unresolved D. Germline assignment: CDR1 LNHDA and CDR2 SQIVND (reference sequence). V lost 8 bases to trimming and J lost 2 bases, with 19 bases between them. This CDR3 is 15 amino acids long. In DNA, the CDR3 is TGTGCCAGTCCAGGCAGCGCAATTCGCCCCTACGAGCAGTACTTC. It translates to CASPGSAIRPYEQYF.

The CDR3 DNA is TGTGCCAGCAGCGTAGGTGGACAGGGGGCAGATACGCAGTATTTT. Residues: CASSVGGQGADTQYF. The chain uses TRBV9 and TRBJ2-3, with 10 nucleotides matching TRBD1. This CDR3 has 15 residues. After removal of 0 bases from V and 4 bases from J, the junction contained 2 bases not matched to a gene. Germline V gene lookup returns CDR1 SGDLS and CDR2 YYNGEE.

Comments on this clone: An end of the junction differs from the germline gene, which may be a read error. The genes are TRBV7-7 and TRBJ2-1, with 9 bases matching TRBD2. This CDR3 spans 14 amino acids. The germline V gene encodes CDR1 SSHAT and CDR2 FNYEAQ (reference sequence). CDR3 nucleotides: TGTGCTAGCAGCTTAACTAGCGGGTACAATGAGCAGTTCTTC. Protein sequence: CASSLTSGYNEQFF.

This chain connects TRBV27 to TRBJ2-7; 9 positions match TRBD1. With 10 bases clipped from V and 1 base from J, the junction kept 11 bases outside the gene matches. Per germline, CDR1 MNHEY and CDR2 SMNVEV (reference sequence). The CDR3 runs 15 residues. Written as DNA, the CDR3 is TGTGCCACCTACTCTTCGGGACAGGGTTCCTACGAGCAGTACTTC. Translated: CATYSSGQGSYEQYF.

The V and J genes are TRBV30 and TRBJ1-1; TRBD1 aligns across 10 bases. V lost 5 bases to trimming and J lost 4 bases; unmatched junction nucleotides: 4. This CDR3 has 13 residues. Germline V gives CDR1 GTSNPN, CDR2 SVGIG (reference sequence). The CDR3 here is CAWDRGLGTEAFF. CDR3 nucleotides: TGTGCCTGGGACAGGGGGCTGGGCACTGAAGCTTTCTTT.

The rearrangement links TRBV6-1 to TRBJ1-2; TRBD1 might be the D (6 bases). Trimming took 5 bases from V and 4 from J, leaving 14 bases between them. This CDR3 comprises 14 residues. Germline CDR1 is MNHNS and CDR2 is SASEGT. CDR3 residues: CASSSRGGGYGYTF. For the CDR3, the DNA is TGTGCCAGCAGTTCGAGAGGGGGTGGCTATGGCTACACCTTC.

The chain recombines TRBV30 with TRBJ1-2; D gene uncertain. CDR3 length: 11 amino acids. The germline V and J ends were trimmed by 1 base and 8 bases, with 8 bases remaining between them. Germline CDR1 reads GTSNPN; CDR2 reads SVGIG (reference sequence). The DNA of the CDR3 is TGTGCCTGGAGTGGGGTTGGGGGCTACACCTTC. Its protein product is CAWSGVGGYTF. Full variable domain (missing parts from reference TRBV30 and TRBJ1-2): SQTIHQWPATLVQPVGSPLSLECTVEGTSNPNLYWYRQAAGRGLQLLFYSVGIGQISSEVPQNLSASRPQDRQFILSSKKLLLSDSGFYLCAWSGVGGYTFGSGTRLTVV.

The DNA of the CDR3 is TGCGCCAGCAGCCAAGAACCCGGGGATGAAGCTTTCTTT. Translated: CASSQEPGDEAFF. The rearrangement joins TRBV4-3 to TRBJ1-1; D gene uncertain. The CDR3 contains 13 residues. Trimming removed 0 bases from V and 7 bases from J, with 9 bases in between. Germline CDR1 reads LGHNA; CDR2 reads YSLEER.

This clone was seen only once. This sequence joins TRBV28 and TRBJ1-2; TRBD1 is a possible D gene (6 bases). V was pared by 3 bases and J by 8 bases, with 13 bases between. The CDR3 extends over 13 amino acids. Germline values: CDR1 MDHEN, CDR2 SYDVKM. The chain's CDR3 is CASSFSGGRGYTF. The CDR3 DNA is TGTGCCAGCAGTTTTAGTGGGGGCCGGGGCTACACCTTC.

V gene TRBV10-1 combines with J gene TRBJ2-7, with unresolved D. Germline CDR1 WNHNN, CDR2 SYGVQD (reference sequence). Trimming took off 0 bases at V and 5 bases at J, with 17 bases between the two ends. The CDR3 extends over 16 amino acids. CDR3 coding DNA: TGCGCCAGCAGTGAGTCCCCCTTGAAGGTCGGTAACGAGCAGTACTTC. Translated, it gives CASSESPLKVGNEQYF.